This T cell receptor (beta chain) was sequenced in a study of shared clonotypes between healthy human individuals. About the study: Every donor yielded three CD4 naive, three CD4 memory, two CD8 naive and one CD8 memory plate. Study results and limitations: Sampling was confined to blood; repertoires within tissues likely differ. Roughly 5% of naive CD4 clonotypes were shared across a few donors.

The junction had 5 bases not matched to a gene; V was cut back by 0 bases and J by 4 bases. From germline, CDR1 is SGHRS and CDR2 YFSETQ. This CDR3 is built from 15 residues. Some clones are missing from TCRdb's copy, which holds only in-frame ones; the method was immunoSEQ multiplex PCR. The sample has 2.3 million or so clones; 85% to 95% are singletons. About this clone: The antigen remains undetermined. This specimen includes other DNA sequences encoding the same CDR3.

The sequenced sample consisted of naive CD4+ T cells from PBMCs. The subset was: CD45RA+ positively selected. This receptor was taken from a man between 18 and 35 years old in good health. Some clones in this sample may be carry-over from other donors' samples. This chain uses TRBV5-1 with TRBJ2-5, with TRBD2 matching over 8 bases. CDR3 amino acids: CASSLALAGGETQYF. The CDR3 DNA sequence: TGCGCCAGCAGCTTGGCCCTAGCGGGCGGAGAGACCCAGTACTTC.